The 30 T cell receptor beta chains listed next were all sequenced from one sample in a study of shared clonotypes between healthy human individuals. Generated by immunoSEQ multiplex PCR, the TCRdb table keeps only in-frame clones and is missing some. Of roughly 400,000 clones in the sample, about 96% were seen once. Sequencing input: memory CD8+ T cells sorted from blood. The subset is: CD45RO+ cells pooled with CCR7-negative TemRA cells. The receptors here all came from a man younger than 45 in good health.

The rearrangement links TRBV28 to TRBJ2-1, with TRBD2 matching 8 bases. The CDR3 consists of 17 residues. V was clipped by 8 bases and J by 2 bases; unmatched bases: 14. Per germline, CDR1 MDHEN and CDR2 SYDVKM. CDR3 residues: CASQSGFSGLAYNEQFF. DNA for the CDR3: TGTGCCAGCCAGTCTGGGTTTTCGGGACTAGCCTACAATGAGCAGTTCTTC. Looking up the rest from reference TRBV28 and TRBJ2-1 gives the full variable domain: DVKVTQSSRYLVKRTGEKVFLECVQDMDHENMFWYRQDPGLGLRLIYFSYDVKMKEKGDIPEGYSVSREKKERFSLILESASTNQTSMYLCASQSGFSGLAYNEQFFGPGTRLTVL.

The chain recombines TRBV30 with TRBJ1-5; D is possibly TRBD1 (6 bases). V lost 0 bases, J lost 2 bases, and 14 bases lay in between. The CDR3 is 16 residues long. Germline loops: CDR1 GTSNPN, CDR2 SVGIG (reference sequence). CDR3 DNA sequence: TGTGCCTGGAGTGTACCCCCCCCAGGGGGCAATCAGCCCCAGCATTTT. Its protein product is CAWSVPPPGGNQPQHF.

The gene calls are TRBV28 and TRBJ2-7; 8 bases are a match to TRBD2. V shed 3 bases, J shed 2 bases, and the junction held 0 bases outside the gene matches. The CDR3 runs 13 residues. The germline V gene has CDR1 MDHEN and CDR2 SYDVKM. The CDR3 coding sequence is TGTGCCAGCAGTTTGACTAGCGCCTACGAGCAGTACTTC. Its translation: CASSLTSAYEQYF.

CDR3 protein: CASSEQTGITEAFF. In DNA form, the CDR3 reads TGTGCCAGCAGCGAGCAGACAGGGATCACTGAAGCTTTCTTT. The chain uses TRBV27 and TRBJ1-1; 7 nucleotides agree with TRBD1. V trimming: 6 bases; J trimming: 4 bases; junction bases outside the gene matches: 8. Germline V lookup: CDR1 MNHEY, CDR2 SMNVEV (reference sequence). This CDR3 has 14 residues.

The genes are TRBV7-8 and TRBJ2-1, with D hard to call. The CDR3 runs 14 residues. V dropped 2 bases and J dropped 1 base, with 6 bases sitting between them. CDR1 and CDR2 from the germline V gene are SGHVS and FQNEAQ. CDR3 sequence reads: CASSLYQSYNEQFF. The CDR3 DNA reads as TGTGCCAGCAGCTTATACCAGTCCTACAATGAGCAGTTCTTC.

A note on this clone: Other nucleotide sequences from this sample produce the same CDR3. The chain links TRBV2 to TRBJ2-1; D remains ambiguous. Germline V CDR1 and CDR2: SNHLY, FYNNEI. This CDR3 comprises 11 residues. V lost 5 bases and J lost 3, with 2 bases in between. CDR3 DNA: TGTGCCAGCAGTAGCTACAATGAGCAGTTCTTC. Protein product: CASSSYNEQFF.

The rearrangement uses TRBV6-1 and TRBJ2-4; 7 nucleotides agree with TRBD2. This CDR3 is built from 14 residues. With V trimmed by 3 bases and J by 6 bases, 5 bases remained unmatched. Germline values: CDR1 MNHNS, CDR2 SASEGT. DNA of the CDR3: TGTGCCAGCAGTGAGGGACTATCGATAAACATTCAGTACTTC. It specifies CASSEGLSINIQYF.

This clone was observed a handful of times. This chain uses TRBV5-1 with TRBJ2-1; TRBD2 matches at 14 bases. The CDR3 consists of 19 residues. V shed 4 bases and J 4 bases; nucleotides not matched to a gene: 13. CDR1 SGHRS and CDR2 YFSETQ come from the germline V gene. CDR3 sequence reads: CASSRDGTSGGAGYNEQFF. CDR3 nucleotides: TGCGCCAGCAGCCGAGATGGGACTAGCGGGGGAGCGGGGTACAATGAGCAGTTCTTC.

This chain joins TRBV6-1 and TRBJ2-3; 8 nucleotides align to TRBD1. V shed 6 bases, J shed 9 bases, and the junction held 5 bases outside the gene matches. CDR3 length equals 12 residues. CDR1 is MNHNS, CDR2 SASEGT, per germline. In DNA, the CDR3 is TGTGCCAGCAGGCTTACAGGGGGGACGCAGTATTTT. It yields the protein CASRLTGGTQYF.

The V call is TRBV2, the J call TRBJ1-1; 8 bases agree with TRBD1. Trimming at V came to 6 bases and at J to 0 bases, leaving 3 bases not matched to a gene. CDR3 length: 14 amino acids. The germline gives CDR1 SNHLY, CDR2 FYNNEI. This CDR3 reads CASSRTGLNTEAFF. The CDR3 coding sequence is TGTGCCAGCAGCCGGACAGGGTTGAACACTGAAGCTTTCTTT.

The chain links TRBV28 to TRBJ2-7, with TRBD2 matching over 9 bases. CDR3 size: 15 residues. Germline lookup yields CDR1 MDHEN and CDR2 SYDVKM. V dropped 4 bases and J dropped 2; count of bases not matched to a gene: 6. DNA of the CDR3: TGTGCCAGCAGTTACCCGGCTAGCGGGGCCTACGAGCAGTACTTC. Translation gives CASSYPASGAYEQYF.

This rearrangement joins TRBV27 to TRBJ2-6; D remains unclear. Germline CDR1 reads MNHEY; CDR2 reads SMNVEV (reference sequence). Trimming took off 5 bases at V and 0 bases at J, with 11 bases between the two ends. The CDR3 length is 16 residues. The CDR3 loop is CASSPGRASGANVLTF. DNA of the CDR3: TGTGCCAGCAGTCCCGGACGGGCCTCTGGGGCCAACGTCCTGACTTTC.

The gene calls are TRBV10-3 and TRBJ2-5; the D is unclear. Trimming stripped 0 bases from V and 5 bases from J, with 19 bases between. The germline V gene has CDR1 ENHRY and CDR2 SYGVKD. This CDR3 spans 17 amino acids. The CDR3 region has the DNA TGTGCCATCAGTGAGTCAGATTGGGCGTGGACCTCTGAGACCCAGTACTTC. Translation: CAISESDWAWTSETQYF.

This sequence joins TRBV19 and TRBJ2-1; D may correspond to TRBD1 or TRBD2 (5 bases each). V was pared by 2 bases and J by 4 bases, with 12 bases between. The CDR3 length is 15 residues. Per germline, CDR1 LNHDA and CDR2 SQIVND (reference sequence). CDR3 nucleotide sequence: TGTGCCAGTAGTATATTAAGCGGACATTACAATGAGCAGTTCTTC. Protein sequence: CASSILSGHYNEQFF.

This clone has only one observation. The rearrangement links TRBV20-1 to TRBJ1-2; D is undetermined. The germline gives CDR1 DFQATT, CDR2 SNEGSKA (reference sequence). The CDR3 runs to 11 residues. The V end lost 2 bases, the J end lost 3 bases, and 4 bases lay between the germline ends. The CDR3 spells CSARPYYGYTF. CDR3 nucleotide sequence: TGCAGTGCTAGACCGTACTATGGCTACACCTTC.

The chain is built from TRBV5-1 and TRBJ2-7; TRBD2 agrees at 14 bases. V was clipped by 1 base and J by 6 bases; unmatched bases: 3. Germline CDR1 SGHRS, CDR2 YFSETQ. This CDR3 is built from 15 residues. Here the CDR3 reads CASSLPGTSGSEQYF. DNA for the CDR3: TGCGCCAGCAGCTTGCCCGGGACTAGCGGGAGCGAGCAGTACTTC. The entire variable domain, with the rest obtained from reference TRBV5-1 and TRBJ2-7, is as follows: KAGVTQTPRYLIKTRGQQVTLSCSPISGHRSVSWYQQTPGQGLQFLFEYFSETQRNKGNFPGRFSGRQFSNSRSEMNVSTLELGDSALYLCASSLPGTSGSEQYFGPGTRLTVT.

The chain has TRBV19 and TRBJ2-6; maybe TRBD1 (6 bases). This CDR3 has 13 residues. Germline CDR1 LNHDA, CDR2 SQIVND (reference sequence). Trimming left V 6 bases short and J 4 bases short, with 7 bases between. In DNA form, the CDR3 reads TGTGCCAGTAGGACAGGCGGGGCCAACGTCCTGACTTTC. Amino acids: CASRTGGANVLTF. Based on the CDR3 plus reference TRBV19 and TRBJ2-6, the full variable domain is DGGITQSPKYLFRKEGQNVTLSCEQNLNHDAMYWYRQDPGQGLRLIYYSQIVNDFQKGDIAEGYSVSREKKESFPLTVTSAQKNPTAFYLCASRTGGANVLTFGAGSRLTVL.

This chain joins TRBV9 and TRBJ2-1, with 9 bases lining up with TRBD1. Germline assignment: CDR1 SGDLS and CDR2 YYNGEE. V gave up 2 bases and J gave up 2 bases; unmatched junction bases: 2. CDR3 size: 15 residues. DNA for the CDR3: TGTGCCAGCAGCGTCAACAGGGGGCCCTACAATGAGCAGTTCTTC. Translating gives CASSVNRGPYNEQFF.

The chain employs TRBV6-5 and TRBJ2-3; D is tentatively TRBD1 or TRBD2 (6 bases each). The germline V gene encodes CDR1 MNHEY and CDR2 SVGAGI. There are 14 residues in the CDR3. Deletions cut 8 bases from V and 0 bases from J, with 12 bases between. The CDR3 spells CASWTTGSTDTQYF. The CDR3 coding sequence is TGTGCCAGCTGGACTACAGGGAGCACAGATACGCAGTATTTT.

About this clone: The junction shows a germline mismatch at one end, possibly a read error. The gene calls are TRBV28 and TRBJ2-7; 7 bases are shared with TRBD1. CDR3 size: 13 residues. Per the germline V gene, CDR1 is MDHEN and CDR2 is SYDVKM. This CDR3 reads CASSLPGTVGVNF. The CDR3 DNA is TGTGCCAGCAGTTTACCCGGGACAGTAGGGGTCAACTTC. The whole variable domain, filled in from reference TRBV28 and TRBJ2-7, reads DVKVTQSSRYLVKRTGEKVFLECVQDMDHENMFWYRQDPGLGLRLIYFSYDVKMKEKGDIPEGYSVSREKKERFSLILESASTNQTSMYLCASSLPGTVGVNFGPGTRLTVT.

V usage is TRBV7-2 and J usage is TRBJ2-3; 7 nucleotides match TRBD1. The CDR3 extends over 18 amino acids. Germline V gene sequence: CDR1 SGHTA, CDR2 FQGNSA. V gave up 2 bases and J gave up 4 bases; unmatched junction bases: 15. CDR3 DNA: TGTGCCAGCAGCTTACAGCGTAACAGGGTAGGGGGCGCAGATACGCAGTATTTT. Residues: CASSLQRNRVGGADTQYF.

CDR3 sequence (DNA): TGTGCCAGCAGTGAAGGGGTCCCGGTGCGTGAAAAACTGTTTTTT. Residues: CASSEGVPVREKLFF. J is TRBJ1-4 and V is TRBV6-1; D not certain. This CDR3 comprises 15 residues. Per the germline V gene, CDR1 is MNHNS and CDR2 is SASEGT. Trimming left V 1 base short and J 7 bases short, with 13 bases between.

The rearrangement joins TRBV28 to TRBJ2-7, with 10 bases matching TRBD2. J lost 9 bases, V lost 3 bases, and 11 bases had no gene match. CDR1 and CDR2 from the germline V gene are MDHEN and SYDVKM. The CDR3 is made up of 15 amino acids. The DNA for the CDR3 is TGTGCCAGCAGTTTGGGCCTAGCGGGAGATTATGTGCAGTACTTC. Translating gives CASSLGLAGDYVQYF.

V is TRBV7-9 and J is TRBJ1-1; D gene unclear. Per germline, CDR1 SEHNR and CDR2 FQNEAQ (reference sequence). Trimming shortened V by 3 bases and J by 3 bases, and 5 bases separated the two germline ends. The CDR3 has 12 amino acids. Here the CDR3 DNA reads TGTGCCAGCAGCTTCCCGTACACTGAAGCTTTCTTT. It yields the protein CASSFPYTEAFF.

The rearrangement joins TRBV21-1 to TRBJ2-3; the table's D call, TRBD2, was not checked against the DNA. TRBV21-1 is assigned pseudogene status. This CDR3 region has 18 residues. This CDR3 reads CASSKVPGLAGVPDTQYF. The CDR3 nucleotides read TGTGCCAGCAGCAAAGTTCCGGGACTAGCGGGAGTGCCAGATACGCAGTATTTT.

The V gene is TRBV6-5, the J gene TRBJ2-6, with unresolved D. The CDR3 runs 13 residues. From germline, CDR1 is MNHEY and CDR2 SVGAGI. V was clipped by 0 bases and J by 9 bases, with 6 bases between them. The CDR3 DNA reads TGTGCCAGCAGTTACTCGGTCTTCAACGTCCTGACTTTC. Translated: CASSYSVFNVLTF.

This chain connects TRBV28 to TRBJ2-6, with 9 nucleotides matching TRBD2. The trim removed 5 bases at V and 0 bases at J, leaving 8 bases unmatched. The CDR3 covers 18 residues. Germline lookup yields CDR1 MDHEN and CDR2 SYDVKM. The CDR3 DNA follows: TGTGCCAGCAGTACGGGACTAGCCCGCCCCTCTGGGGCCAACGTCCTGACTTTC. The encoded protein is CASSTGLARPSGANVLTF.

The V call is TRBV18, the J call TRBJ2-3; unclear D gene. Germline V lookup: CDR1 KGHSH, CDR2 LQKENI. The CDR3 totals 11 residues. V lost 6 bases to trimming and J lost 4 bases, with 5 bases between them. The CDR3 here is CASSPADTQYF. The DNA of the CDR3 is TGTGCCAGCTCGCCGGCAGATACGCAGTATTTT. The variable domain in full, with the rest retrieved from reference TRBV18 and TRBJ2-3, is NAGVMQNPRHLVRRRGQEARLRCSPMKGHSHVYWYRQLPEEGLKFMVYLQKENIIDESGMPKERFSAEFPKEGPSILRIQQVVRGDSAAYFCASSPADTQYFGPGTRLTVL.

The J gene is TRBJ2-3, the V gene TRBV19; a weak D match, TRBD1 (6 bases). Germline-derived CDR1 and CDR2 are LNHDA and SQIVND (reference sequence). This CDR3 spans 11 amino acids. V lost 7 bases and J 4 bases, leaving 6 bases between the germline ends. CDR3 residues: CASKGADTQYF. CDR3 DNA sequence: TGTGCCAGTAAGGGGGCAGATACGCAGTATTTT. Looking up the rest from reference TRBV19 and TRBJ2-3 gives the full variable domain: DGGITQSPKYLFRKEGQNVTLSCEQNLNHDAMYWYRQDPGQGLRLIYYSQIVNDFQKGDIAEGYSVSREKKESFPLTVTSAQKNPTAFYLCASKGADTQYFGPGTRLTVL.

The chain employs TRBV4-1 and TRBJ2-1; D is ambiguous. The CDR3 runs to 18 residues. V was clipped by 0 bases and J by 8 bases, with 23 bases between them. Germline values: CDR1 MGHRA, CDR2 YSYEKL. The CDR3 loop reads CASSQDSALSPPGDEQFF. CDR3 coding DNA: TGCGCCAGCAGCCAAGATTCCGCTCTCTCCCCCCCAGGCGATGAGCAGTTCTTC.